These 26 T cell receptor beta chains share one sample of origin, sequenced in a study of breast tumors, draining lymph nodes, adjacent tissues. Axillary draining lymph nodes of breast cancer patients supplied the node samples. Each CDR3 protein is one row after TCRdb ran MiXCR on the multiplex PCR reads. Here the sample spans fewer than 140,000 distinct CDR3 sequences, about 31% being singletons. The sequencing sample was made of axillary lymph node tissue. The receptors shown here come from a female donor with breast cancer. Some clones in this sample may be carry-over from other donors' samples.

This clonotype was recorded many times. The chain couples TRBV4-1 to TRBJ2-1; TRBD2 matches at 7 bases. V lost 3 bases to trimming and J lost 6 bases; unmatched junction nucleotides: 8. This CDR3 is built from 15 residues. Germline V gene data show CDR1 as MGHRA and CDR2 as YSYEKL. DNA for the CDR3: TGCGCCAGCAGCCAGAGAGCGACTAGCCCCAATGAGCAGTTCTTC. Residues: CASSQRATSPNEQFF.

V and J are TRBV28 and TRBJ2-1; no reliable D call. V lost 3 bases to trimming and J lost 1 base, with 13 bases between them. The CDR3 consists of 16 residues. From germline, CDR1 is MDHEN and CDR2 SYDVKM. This chain's CDR3 is CASSFGVPVSYNEQFF. CDR3 bases: TGTGCCAGCAGTTTTGGAGTTCCCGTTTCCTACAATGAGCAGTTCTTC.

This chain links TRBV7-8 with TRBJ2-3; tentatively, D is TRBD1 (6 bases). Judging by the DNA end, TRBJ1-5 fits better; the J call may be wrong. The CDR3 runs to 15 residues. Germline V gene lookup returns CDR1 SGHVS and CDR2 FQNEAQ. In DNA, the CDR3 is TGTGCCAGCAGCCTGAGGGGACAACGCACAGATACGCAGCATTTT. Amino acids: CASSLRGQRTDTQHF.

A word on this clonotype: One end of the junction varies from germline; a read error may be responsible. V gene TRBV9 combines with J gene TRBJ2-3, with D possibly being TRBD1 (5 bases). The DNA matches TRBJ1-5 better at its end, which makes the J call doubtful. CDR1 SGDLS and CDR2 YYNGEE come from the germline V gene. The CDR3 loop spans 14 amino acids. CDR3 sequence: CARSVGADTDTQHF. Here the CDR3 DNA reads TGTGCCCGCAGCGTAGGGGCGGACACAGATACGCAGCATTTT.

This clonotype was seen ten or more times. The chain couples TRBV5-5 to TRBJ1-5; D perhaps matches TRBD1 (5 bases). Trimming removed 0 bases at V and 5 bases at J, with 9 bases between. Looked up from germline, CDR1 is SGHKS and CDR2 is YYEKEE (reference sequence). The CDR3 totals 14 residues. DNA for the CDR3: TGTGCCAGCAGCTTGGCAATAGGGGATCAGCCCCAGCATTTT. This codes for CASSLAIGDQPQHF.

Notes on this clonotype: Mismatch with germline at one junction end may stem from a read error. The chain recombines TRBV10-3 with TRBJ1-2; possible D gene TRBD1, 6 bases. In germline, CDR1 is ENHRY, CDR2 SYGVKD. CDR3 length equals 14 residues. The chain's CDR3 is CAISEPTGAHGYTF. The CDR3 nucleotides read TGCGCCATCAGCGAACCAACGGGGGCTCATGGCTACACCTTC.

This chain uses TRBV12-3 or TRBV12-4 with TRBJ2-5; D perhaps matches TRBD1 (6 bases). This CDR3 has 13 amino acids. The V and J ends lost 5 bases and 5 bases respectively, with 12 bases between them. The CDR3 spells CASSLSDRETQYF. CDR3 nucleotides: TGTGCCAGCAGTCTCTCCGACAGGGAGACCCAGTACTTC.

Many counts were recorded for this clonotype. The chain combines TRBV6-6 with TRBJ1-3; the match to TRBD1 covers 7 bases. The CDR3 extends over 15 amino acids. The germline gives CDR1 MNHNY, CDR2 SVGAGI (reference sequence). Unmatched junction bases numbered 12, after V lost 5 bases and J lost 8 bases. DNA of the CDR3: TGTGCCAGCAGTACCACCAGGGGGGGGGGAGACACCATATATTTT. Protein: CASSTTRGGGDTIYF.

As for this clonotype: This may stem from a read error, because a much larger clone lies one nucleotide away. The chain uses TRBV20-1 and TRBJ2-5, with 7 nucleotides matching TRBD2. The CDR3 consists of 14 residues. Germline V lookup: CDR1 DFQATT, CDR2 SNEGSKA (reference sequence). The CDR3 DNA is TGCAGTGCTAGGGGGGGGAACCTCCAAGCGACCCAGTACTTC. Translating it yields CSARGGNLQATQYF.

About this clonotype itself: The junction differs from germline at one of its ends, possibly a read error. V is TRBV24-1 and J is TRBJ2-7, with 7 bases that match TRBD2. There are 18 residues in the CDR3. Per germline, CDR1 KGHDR and CDR2 SFDVKD. This chain's CDR3 is CAPSDYRALWRERYEQYF. The CDR3 region has the DNA TGTGCCCCCAGTGATTACCGGGCCTTGTGGCGGGAGAGGTACGAGCAGTACTTC.

V is TRBV25-1 and J is TRBJ2-1; 13 nucleotides agree with TRBD2. Germline CDR1 MGHDK, CDR2 SYGVNS. With 2 bases clipped from V and 8 bases from J, the junction kept 6 bases outside the gene matches. This CDR3 region has 16 residues. The CDR3 DNA sequence: TGTGCCAGCAGTGAACCCGTACTAGCGGGAGGGCATGAGCAGTTCTTC. This sequence encodes CASSEPVLAGGHEQFF.

This clonotype was seen many times. The chain uses TRBV7-8 and TRBJ2-7; possibly TRBD1 for D (6 bases). Trimming shortened V by 2 bases and J by 2 bases, and 13 bases separated the two germline ends. CDR3 length: 15 amino acids. CDR1 is SGHVS and CDR2 is FQNEAQ in the germline V gene. The CDR3 DNA reads TGTGCCAGCAGCTTAACGTCCACAGGGCCCTACGAGCAGTACTTC. Its protein product is CASSLTSTGPYEQYF.

This clonotype was counted a single time. This rearrangement joins TRBV7-9 to TRBJ1-4; no clear D. V was shortened by 5 bases and J by 5 bases, with 12 bases between the two germline ends. This CDR3 spans 14 amino acids. Looked up from germline, CDR1 is SEHNR and CDR2 is FQNEAQ (reference sequence). The CDR3 loop is CASSPPWANEKLFF. CDR3 in DNA: TGTGCCAGCAGCCCGCCTTGGGCGAATGAAAAACTGTTTTTT.

This clonotype has at least ten counts. The genes are TRBV2 and TRBJ2-7; 13 bases agree with TRBD2. V shed 7 bases, J shed 0 bases, and the junction held 12 bases outside the gene matches. Germline loops: CDR1 SNHLY, CDR2 FYNNEI. This CDR3 spans 18 amino acids. The CDR3 DNA reads TGTGCCAGCAATACCGGGACTAGCGGGATCTGGAGCTCCTACGAGCAGTACTTC. Translated, it gives CASNTGTSGIWSSYEQYF.

The table lists this clonotype with many counts. The chain combines TRBV5-1 with TRBJ2-5; TRBD1 matches 7 bases. Germline V lookup: CDR1 SGHRS, CDR2 YFSETQ. The CDR3 is 17 amino acids. The V and J ends lost 0 bases and 4 bases, in that order; junction bases with no gene match: 12. DNA of the CDR3: TGCGCCAGCAGCTTGGATCTGGGTCAGGGGGTGGGAGAGACCCAGTACTTC. Amino acid sequence: CASSLDLGQGVGETQYF.

This clonotype has ten or more counts. The J gene is TRBJ1-2, the V gene TRBV27; D is perhaps TRBD1 (6 bases). V dropped 2 bases and J dropped 1 base, with 8 bases sitting between them. This CDR3 contains 14 residues. The germline V gene encodes CDR1 MNHEY and CDR2 SMNVEV (reference sequence). The DNA for the CDR3 is TGTGCCAGCAGTTTAAAGGGGGGTAACTATGGCTACACCTTC. It specifies CASSLKGGNYGYTF.

The V and J genes are TRBV19 and TRBJ1-1; 7 bases are a match to TRBD1. CDR3 size: 15 residues. Per the germline V gene, CDR1 is LNHDA and CDR2 is SQIVND (reference sequence). V lost 3 bases, J lost 1 base, and 5 bases stayed unmatched. The CDR3 here is CASSIPGGQNTEAFF. In DNA form, the CDR3 reads TGTGCCAGTAGTATTCCAGGGGGTCAGAACACTGAAGCTTTCTTT. The whole variable domain, remainder taken from reference TRBV19 and TRBJ1-1, is DGGITQSPKYLFRKEGQNVTLSCEQNLNHDAMYWYRQDPGQGLRLIYYSQIVNDFQKGDIAEGYSVSREKKESFPLTVTSAQKNPTAFYLCASSIPGGQNTEAFFGQGTRLTVV.

This clonotype was recorded many times. This may be a read error, as it is one base from a much larger clone. The rearrangement joins TRBV20-1 to TRBJ2-7; D is unresolved. This CDR3 has 14 amino acids. CDR1 and CDR2 from the germline V gene are DFQATT and SNEGSKA (reference sequence). For the CDR3, the DNA is TGCAGTGCTAGATCACAAGCGAGCTCCTCCGAGCAGTACTTC. It translates to CSARSQASSSEQYF.

This clonotype has a count of ten or more. The chain joins TRBV3-1 to TRBJ2-1, with 10 bases fitting TRBD2. From germline, CDR1 is LGHDT and CDR2 YNNKEL (reference sequence). The CDR3 has 15 residues. The junction had 9 bases not matched to a gene; V was cut back by 4 bases and J by 9 bases. Here the CDR3 reads CASSLGTSATGEQFF. CDR3 in DNA: TGTGCCAGCAGCCTCGGGACTAGCGCTACAGGTGAGCAGTTCTTC.

Comment on this clonotype: A much larger clone differs from this one at a single base, so this may be a read error. J is TRBJ2-7 and V is TRBV6-6, with a possible D match to TRBD1 (5 bases). Looked up from germline, CDR1 is MNHNY and CDR2 is SVGAGI (reference sequence). The CDR3 has 14 amino acids. Trimming removed 7 bases from V and 7 bases from J, with 20 bases in between. The CDR3 is CASISPDLPGEQYF. In DNA form, the CDR3 reads TGTGCCAGCATTTCCCCGGACCTCCCAGGGGAGCAGTACTTC.

This clonotype was recorded many times. The chain uses TRBV7-2 and TRBJ2-5; 9 bases map to TRBD2. V shed 1 base and J 5 bases; nucleotides not matched to a gene: 14. Germline values: CDR1 SGHTA, CDR2 FQGNSA. The CDR3 is 18 residues long. The CDR3 DNA is TGTGCCAGCAGCTTAGTAGGGGGTTGGCGGGGGGGCGGGGAGACCCAGTACTTC. Protein sequence: CASSLVGGWRGGGETQYF. Together with reference TRBV7-2 and TRBJ2-5, the CDR3 gives the full variable domain: GAGVSQSPSNKVTEKGKDVELRCDPISGHTALYWYRQSLGQGLEFLIYFQGNSAPDKSGLPSDRFSAERTGGSVSTLTIQRTQQEDSAVYLCASSLVGGWRGGGETQYFGPGTRLLVL.

This clonotype has a handful of counts. At one boundary the junction diverges from the germline segment, which might be a read error. The chain couples TRBV20-1 to TRBJ2-4; no clear D gene. The germline V gene has CDR1 DFQATT and CDR2 SNEGSKA (reference sequence). CDR3 size: 11 residues. The CDR3 spells CSAVAKNIQSF. Here the CDR3 DNA reads TGCAGTGCGGTAGCCAAAAACATTCAGTCCTTC.

This clonotype showed up just a few times. This may stem from a read error, because a much larger clone lies one nucleotide away. The chain joins TRBV20-1 to TRBJ2-1, with 8 bases fitting TRBD2. This CDR3 comprises 15 residues. The germline V gene has CDR1 DFQATT and CDR2 SNEGSKA (reference sequence). Unmatched junction bases numbered 12, after V lost 5 bases and J lost 6 bases. Written as DNA, the CDR3 is TGCAGTGCTTCATGGACTAGCTCTGTTACCAATGAGCAGTTCTTC. It codes for CSASWTSSVTNEQFF.

The rearrangement links TRBV20-1 to TRBJ1-5; a weak D match, TRBD1 (6 bases). This CDR3 has 17 amino acids. Germline CDR1 is DFQATT and CDR2 is SNEGSKA (reference sequence). Trimming stripped 3 bases from V and 3 bases from J, with 21 bases between. This chain's CDR3 is CSARPTGTGGSNQPQHF. CDR3 bases: TGCAGTGCTAGGCCAACAGGGACGGGGGGATCCAATCAGCCCCAGCATTTT.

This clonotype came up many times. The V call is TRBV9, the J call TRBJ1-1, with TRBD1 identical over 9 bases. J was trimmed by 3 bases and V by 3 bases; bases with no gene match: 3. Per germline, CDR1 SGDLS and CDR2 YYNGEE. This CDR3 contains 14 residues. CDR3 sequence: CASSAGQGYTEAFF. The CDR3 DNA follows: TGTGCCAGCAGCGCGGGACAGGGATACACTGAAGCTTTCTTT.

This clonotype was detected a few times. The V and J genes are TRBV9 and TRBJ1-3; D gene uncertain. V gave up 0 bases and J gave up 4 bases, with 11 bases separating them. The CDR3 consists of 15 residues. CDR1 SGDLS and CDR2 YYNGEE come from the germline V gene. This chain's CDR3 is CASSVDRAQGNTIYF. The DNA of the CDR3 is TGTGCCAGCAGCGTAGATAGGGCACAAGGAAACACCATATATTTT.